This T cell receptor beta chain was recovered during a study of human T cells and chemical hapten exposure. Overall study findings and caveats: The immune response of these alopecia patients might not match healthy individuals'. Expanded TCRs showed more large CDR3 clusters than pre-sensitization or healthy control sets. The study found that DPC sensitization did not change TCRs above 1 in 1000 frequency.

In the library, unique molecular identifiers were attached to individual cDNA molecules. TCRdb redid the calling of the RACE reads with MiXCR, one entry per CDR3 protein. The data show some 36,000 distinct CDR3 sequences, 10% seen once. This CDR3 is 16 amino acids long. Trimming cost V 4 bases and J 9 bases; bases outside gene matches: 13. Sample time point: pre-sensitization, week 0. Treatment: therapeutic diphenylcyclopropenone sensitization with weekly scalp DPC. Total RNA was isolated from whole blood that had not been fractionated. This clonotype has a count of ten or more. What it binds is not known.

This TCR came from a man in his fifties with alopecia areata. Some clones in this sample may be carry-over from other donors' samples. This chain connects TRBV12-3 or TRBV12-4 to TRBJ2-3, with 10 bases fitting TRBD2. Sequenced material: whole blood, taken in connection with sensitization to the hapten diphenylcyclopropenone (DPC). This CDR3 reads CASSSRLAGLGETQYF. CDR3 coding DNA: TGTGCCAGCAGTTCCAGACTAGCGGGTCTAGGGGAGACGCAGTATTTT.